What follows are 21 T cell receptor beta chains derived from one specimen sequenced in a study of blood T cell repertoires in COVID-19. The table came from immunoSEQ multiplex PCR; TCRdb's copy has only in-frame clones and leaves some out. The data show about 200,000 clones, about 86% seen once. Sequenced sample: PBMCs or T cells enriched from blood (not recorded which). The receptors shown here come from a woman aged 40 to 50 with acute COVID-19.

This rearrangement joins TRBV15 to TRBJ2-1, with TRBD1 as a possible D gene (6 bases). In germline, CDR1 is LNHNV, CDR2 YYDKDF (reference sequence). The CDR3 runs to 14 residues. V gave up 5 bases and J gave up 4 bases, with 12 bases separating them. The CDR3 loop reads CATSRDTMYNEQFF. CDR3 bases: TGTGCCACCAGCCGGGACACTATGTACAATGAGCAGTTCTTC.

The chain is built from TRBV3-1 (or the pseudogene TRBV3-2) and TRBJ2-7, with D possibly matching TRBD1 (6 bases). V lost 4 bases and J lost 6, with 28 bases in between. Germline lookup yields CDR1 LGHDT and CDR2 YNNKEL (reference sequence). The CDR3 covers 18 residues. DNA of the CDR3: TGTGCCAGCAGCCTAGGAAAGGGAGAGGGCTGGGACATCGCCGAGCAGTACTTC. Its translation is CASSLGKGEGWDIAEQYF.

About this clone: The sample has other DNA sequences that encode this CDR3 too. The chain carries TRBV19 and TRBJ2-1, with 11 bases matching TRBD2. The germline gives CDR1 LNHDA, CDR2 SQIVND (reference sequence). The CDR3 sequence is 16 residues long. J lost 4 bases, V lost 4 bases, and 6 bases had no gene match. The DNA of the CDR3 is TGTGCCAGTAGTACTCTCCTAGCGGGAGGTTACAATGAGCAGTTCTTC. Encoded protein: CASSTLLAGGYNEQFF.

The table lists this clone with a few counts. The chain combines TRBV4-2 with TRBJ2-2; 8 bases are shared with TRBD1. V shed 6 bases and J 0 bases; nucleotides not matched to a gene: 15. CDR3 length equals 19 residues. Per the germline V gene, CDR1 is LGHNA and CDR2 is YNFKEQ. The CDR3 spells CASRPNPRQGRTNTGELFF. The CDR3 DNA reads as TGTGCCAGCAGACCGAACCCTCGACAGGGGCGTACGAACACCGGGGAGCTGTTTTTT.

The chain joins TRBV9 to TRBJ2-1; 10 bases agree with TRBD2. The trim removed 0 bases at V and 7 bases at J, leaving 4 bases unmatched. CDR3 length: 15 amino acids. Germline loops: CDR1 SGDLS, CDR2 YYNGEE. CDR3 DNA: TGTGCCAGCAGCGTAGGGCTAGCGGGAGAAAATGAGCAGTTCTTC. It translates to CASSVGLAGENEQFF.

The chain links TRBV6-5 to TRBJ1-6; D gene uncertain. This CDR3 is 12 amino acids long. Trimming took off 6 bases at V and 8 bases at J, with 8 bases between the two ends. The germline gives CDR1 MNHEY, CDR2 SVGAGI. This chain's CDR3 is CASREGYSPLHF. CDR3 coding DNA: TGTGCCAGCAGGGAGGGATATTCACCCCTCCACTTT.

On this clone: The same CDR3 arises from other DNA sequences in this sample as well. The chain employs TRBV27 and TRBJ1-1; TRBD1 might be the D (5 bases). The CDR3 loop spans 15 amino acids. Germline assignment: CDR1 MNHEY and CDR2 SMNVEV (reference sequence). V shed 1 base and J shed 1 base, with 10 bases lying between them. The CDR3 spells CASSLYGTENTEAFF. The CDR3 nucleotides read TGTGCCAGCAGTTTATACGGGACTGAGAACACTGAAGCTTTCTTT.

The rearrangement uses TRBV2 and TRBJ2-5, with D tentatively TRBD1 (6 bases). Trimming took off 8 bases at V and 2 bases at J, with 18 bases between the two ends. Germline CDR1 and CDR2: SNHLY and FYNNEI. CDR3 size: 15 residues. CDR3 in amino acids: CASAEDNRAQETQYF. In DNA form, the CDR3 reads TGTGCCAGCGCGGAGGATAACAGGGCGCAAGAGACCCAGTACTTC.

V usage is TRBV5-5 and J usage is TRBJ1-1; 7 bases agree with TRBD1. In germline, CDR1 is SGHKS, CDR2 YYEKEE (reference sequence). The junction had 9 bases not matched to a gene; V was cut back by 4 bases and J by 3 bases. CDR3 length equals 15 residues. The CDR3 coding sequence is TGTGCCAGCAGCCCCTACAGGGGAAGAGACACTGAAGCTTTCTTT. It translates to CASSPYRGRDTEAFF.

This chain links TRBV28 with TRBJ2-1; 7 bases agree with TRBD1. Germline trimming cut 6 bases from V and 7 bases from J; bases unmatched to any gene: 3. Germline CDR1 is MDHEN and CDR2 is SYDVKM. This CDR3 has 12 amino acids. The CDR3 spells CASSSGQNEQFF. CDR3 bases: TGTGCCAGCAGCTCGGGACAGAATGAGCAGTTCTTC.

Here the CDR3 reads CASSLVQETGAEAFF. In nucleotides, the CDR3 is TGCGCCAGCAGCTTGGTCCAGGAGACAGGGGCTGAAGCTTTCTTT. The genes are TRBV5-1 and TRBJ1-1; 8 positions agree with TRBD1. This CDR3 contains 15 residues. The germline gives CDR1 SGHRS, CDR2 YFSETQ. Trimming removed 0 bases from V and 6 bases from J; junction bases left unmatched: 7.

The chain employs TRBV18 and TRBJ2-1; 12 bases line up with TRBD2. CDR1 and CDR2 from the germline V gene are KGHSH and LQKENI. V lost 6 bases and J lost 8; bases outside the gene matches: 8. CDR3 size: 15 residues. In nucleotides, the CDR3 is TGTGCCAGCTCTCAAAGGACTAGCGGGAACGATGAGCAGTTCTTC. It encodes CASSQRTSGNDEQFF.

The gene calls are TRBV6-5 and TRBJ2-4, with D possibly TRBD1 on 6 matching bases. Germline values: CDR1 MNHEY, CDR2 SVGAGI. V was pared by 11 bases and J by 10 bases, with 15 bases between. CDR3 length: 11 amino acids. The CDR3: CASRDQGIQYF. The CDR3 nucleotides are TGTGCCTCCAGGGACCAGGGGATTCAGTACTTC.

This clone was recorded only once. J is TRBJ2-2 and V is TRBV30; TRBD2 might be the D (6 bases). In germline, CDR1 is GTSNPN, CDR2 SVGIG (reference sequence). Between the trimmed V and J ends, which lost 8 bases and 5 bases, there was a span of 24 bases. The CDR3 extends over 16 amino acids. CDR3 sequence (DNA): TGTGCCGGGTCTAGCGCCGGAGGTTTGAGGACCGGGGAGCTGTTTTTT. Protein product: CAGSSAGGLRTGELFF.

This clone was seen more than once but under ten times. Other DNA sequences of this sample code for an identical CDR3. The rearrangement links TRBV27 to TRBJ2-7; no firm D call. Germline V gene sequence: CDR1 MNHEY, CDR2 SMNVEV (reference sequence). CDR3 size: 11 residues. V dropped 2 bases and J dropped 6 bases, with 5 bases sitting between them. The CDR3 DNA sequence: TGTGCCAGCAGTTTAGGCGGCGAGCAGTACTTC. This translates into CASSLGGEQYF.

The rearrangement joins TRBV27 to TRBJ2-1; 9 positions match TRBD2. CDR3 length equals 15 residues. Germline V lookup: CDR1 MNHEY, CDR2 SMNVEV (reference sequence). The V and J ends lost 7 bases and 0 bases, in that order; junction bases with no gene match: 4. CDR3 sequence reads: CASKGREGSYNEQFF. The CDR3 DNA is TGTGCCAGCAAGGGGCGGGAGGGCTCCTACAATGAGCAGTTCTTC.

This chain links TRBV5-1 with TRBJ2-3, with 11 nucleotides matching TRBD2. Germline CDR1 is SGHRS and CDR2 is YFSETQ. CDR3 size: 15 residues. J gave up 2 bases and V 4 bases, and 3 bases lay outside the gene matches. CDR3 loop: CASSLAGGFTDTQYF. As DNA, the CDR3 is TGCGCCAGCAGCCTAGCGGGGGGTTTCACAGATACGCAGTATTTT.

The V gene is TRBV12-3 or TRBV12-4, the J gene TRBJ1-2; D remains ambiguous. This CDR3 contains 13 residues. The V end was cut by 2 bases, the J end by 8 bases, with 12 bases between. CDR3 residues: CASSLSSGRGYTF. CDR3 bases: TGTGCCAGCAGTTTAAGTTCGGGTCGAGGCTACACCTTC.

This chain links TRBV4-3 with TRBJ2-3; D remains unclear. This CDR3 region has 14 residues. The V end lost 1 base, the J end lost 2 bases, and 7 bases lay between the germline ends. The V gene's germline CDR1 is LGHNA and CDR2 YSLEER. CDR3 DNA sequence: TGCGCCAGCAGCCAAGGAGGTACCACAGATACGCAGTATTTT. This sequence encodes CASSQGGTTDTQYF.

The V call is TRBV5-8, the J call TRBJ2-1, with 9 bases matching TRBD2. Trimming took 1 base from V and 7 from J; bases not matched to a gene: 9. Germline-derived CDR1 and CDR2 are SGHTS and YDEGEE. The CDR3 is made up of 16 amino acids. CDR3 coding DNA: TGTGCCAGCAGCTTGCGCGGCGGGAGGGCCGGGAATGAGCAGTTCTTC. It translates to CASSLRGGRAGNEQFF.

The rearrangement joins TRBV28 to TRBJ1-2; 7 positions match TRBD1. Germline loops: CDR1 MDHEN, CDR2 SYDVKM. V trimming: 2 bases; J trimming: 7 bases; junction bases outside the gene matches: 4. This CDR3 is built from 13 residues. This chain's CDR3 is CASSLEGAIGYTF. CDR3 in DNA: TGTGCCAGCAGTTTAGAGGGGGCGATTGGCTACACCTTC.